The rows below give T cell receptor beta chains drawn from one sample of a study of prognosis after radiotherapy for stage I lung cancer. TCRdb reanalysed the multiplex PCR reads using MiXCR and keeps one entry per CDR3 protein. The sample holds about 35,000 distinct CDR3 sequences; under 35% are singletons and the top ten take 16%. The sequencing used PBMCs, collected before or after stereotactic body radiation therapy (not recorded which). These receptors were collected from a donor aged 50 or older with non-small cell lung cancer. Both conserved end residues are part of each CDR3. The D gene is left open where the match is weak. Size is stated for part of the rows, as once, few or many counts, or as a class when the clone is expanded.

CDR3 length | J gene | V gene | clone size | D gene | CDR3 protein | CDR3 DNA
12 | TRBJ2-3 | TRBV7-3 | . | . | CASSRDTDTQYF | TGTGCCAGCAGCCGAGACACAGATACGCAGTATTTT
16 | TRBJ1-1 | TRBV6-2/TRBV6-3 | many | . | CASSYGGEFLNTEAFF | TGTGCCAGCAGTTACGGTGGTGAGTTTCTGAACACTGAAGCTTTCTTT
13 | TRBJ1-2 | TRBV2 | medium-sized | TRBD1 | CASSPGQGYGYTF | TGTGCCAGCAGTCCGGGACAGGGATATGGCTACACCTTC
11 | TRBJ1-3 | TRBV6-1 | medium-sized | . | CASSDGYTIYF | TGTGCCAGCAGTGACGGGTACACCATATATTTT
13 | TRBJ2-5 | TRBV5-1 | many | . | CASSLGGQETQYF | TGCGCCAGCAGCTTGGGAGGCCAAGAGACCCAGTACTTC
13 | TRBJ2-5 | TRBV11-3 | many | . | CASSRRGGETQYF | TGTGCCAGCAGTCGCAGGGGTGGAGAGACCCAGTACTTC
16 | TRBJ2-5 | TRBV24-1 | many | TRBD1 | CATSTRDSVVGETQYF | TGTGCCACCAGTACCCGGGACAGCGTCGTCGGAGAGACCCAGTACTTC
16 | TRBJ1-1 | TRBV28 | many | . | CASRQGPIWQLTEAFF | TGTGCCAGCAGGCAGGGGCCGATTTGGCAGCTCACTGAAGCTTTCTTT
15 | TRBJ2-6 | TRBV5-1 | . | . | CASSLTRGGANVLTF | TGCGCCAGCAGCTTGACCCGTGGCGGGGCCAACGTCCTGACTTTC
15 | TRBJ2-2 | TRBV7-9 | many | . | CASSFGTATVGELFF | TGTGCCAGCAGCTTCGGGACCGCCACTGTCGGGGAGCTGTTTTTT
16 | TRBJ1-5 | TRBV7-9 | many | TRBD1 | CASSSSGGGDNQPQHF | TGTGCCAGCAGCTCCTCAGGGGGAGGGGACAATCAGCCCCAGCATTTT
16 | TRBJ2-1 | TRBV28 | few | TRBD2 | CASTLGGSGGWDEQFF | TGTGCCAGCACCCTGGGGGGGTCCGGCGGTTGGGATGAGCAGTTCTTC
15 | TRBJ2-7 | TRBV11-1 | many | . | CASSSSWGHPYEQYF | TGTGCCAGCAGCTCATCTTGGGGCCATCCCTACGAGCAGTACTTC
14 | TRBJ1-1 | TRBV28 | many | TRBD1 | CASKHGTVQTEAFF | TGTGCCAGCAAACATGGGACAGTTCAAACTGAAGCTTTCTTT
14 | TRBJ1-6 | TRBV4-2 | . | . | CASSQESENSPLHF | TGTGCCAGCAGCCAAGAATCGGAGAATTCACCCCTCCACTTT
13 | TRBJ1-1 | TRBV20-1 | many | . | CSARDSPNTEAFF | TGCAGTGCTAGAGATTCCCCTAACACTGAAGCTTTCTTT
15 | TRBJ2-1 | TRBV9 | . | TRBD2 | CASSPRFSGGVEQFF | TGTGCCAGCAGCCCTCGGTTTAGCGGGGGTGTTGAGCAGTTCTTC
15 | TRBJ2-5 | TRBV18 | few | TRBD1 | CASSAQWGQQETQYF | TGTGCCAGCTCCGCACAATGGGGACAGCAAGAGACCCAGTACTTC
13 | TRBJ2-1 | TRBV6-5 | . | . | CASSLYFYNEQFF | TGTGCCAGCAGTTTGTACTTTTACAATGAGCAGTTCTTC
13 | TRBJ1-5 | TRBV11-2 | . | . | CASSLGVNQPQHF | TGTGCCAGCAGCTTAGGGGTGAATCAGCCCCAGCATTTT
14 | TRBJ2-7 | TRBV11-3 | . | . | CASSLDPGPYEQYF | TGTGCCAGCAGCTTAGACCCAGGCCCCTACGAGCAGTACTTC
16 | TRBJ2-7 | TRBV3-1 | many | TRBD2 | CASSQGLGGSSYEQYF | TGTGCCAGCAGCCAAGGCCTGGGGGGGAGCTCCTACGAGCAGTACTTC
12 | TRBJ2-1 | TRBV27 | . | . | CASTGNYNGKFF | TGTGCCAGCACCGGGAATTACAATGGGAAGTTCTTC
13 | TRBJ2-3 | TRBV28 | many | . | CASRWGGSDTQYF | TGTGCCAGCAGATGGGGCGGGTCAGATACGCAGTATTTT
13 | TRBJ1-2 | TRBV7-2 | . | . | CASSLYREGGYTF | TGTGCCAGCAGCTTATACAGGGAAGGGGGCTACACCTTC
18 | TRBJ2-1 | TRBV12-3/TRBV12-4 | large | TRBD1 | CASSTGTGVLISYNEQFF | TGTGCCAGCAGTACCGGGACAGGGGTCCTTATTTCCTACAATGAGCAGTTCTTC
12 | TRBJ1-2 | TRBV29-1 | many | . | CSVEGPGYGYTF | TGCAGCGTTGAGGGTCCCGGATATGGCTACACCTTC
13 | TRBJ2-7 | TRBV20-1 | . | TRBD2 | CSAPAGAWGEQYF | TGCAGTGCCCCAGCGGGAGCCTGGGGCGAGCAGTACTTC
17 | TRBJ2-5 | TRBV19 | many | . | CASSIGPQGTNQETQYF | TGTGCCAGTAGTATAGGTCCACAGGGTACTAACCAAGAGACCCAGTACTTC
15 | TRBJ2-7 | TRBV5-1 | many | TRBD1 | CASSLGGQGAYEQYF | TGTGCCAGCAGCTTAGGCGGACAGGGGGCCTACGAGCAGTACTTC
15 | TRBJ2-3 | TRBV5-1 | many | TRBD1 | CASSFRTGGTDTQYF | TGCGCCAGCAGCTTTAGGACAGGAGGCACAGATACGCAGTATTTT
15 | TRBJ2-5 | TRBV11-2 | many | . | CASSFAHGDQETQYF | TGTGCCAGCAGCTTCGCCCACGGGGACCAAGAGACCCAGTACTTC
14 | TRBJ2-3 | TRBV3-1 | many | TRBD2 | CASSQGTSGSTQYF | TGTGCCAGCAGCCAAGGGACTAGCGGCAGTACGCAGTATTTT
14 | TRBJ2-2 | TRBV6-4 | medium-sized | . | CASRQGAASGELFF | TGTGCCAGCAGACAAGGGGCCGCCTCCGGGGAGCTGTTTTTT
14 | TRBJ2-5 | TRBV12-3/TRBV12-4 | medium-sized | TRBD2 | CASSPSGRGETQYF | TGTGCCAGCAGCCCTAGCGGGAGGGGCGAGACCCAGTACTTC
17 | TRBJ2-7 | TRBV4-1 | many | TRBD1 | CASSQHHPGTGPIEQYF | TGCGCCAGCAGCCAACATCACCCCGGGACAGGGCCGATCGAGCAGTACTTC
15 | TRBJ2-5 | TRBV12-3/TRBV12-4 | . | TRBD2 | CASSPVAGRVETQYF | TGTGCCAGCAGTCCCGTAGCGGGAAGGGTAGAGACCCAGTACTTC
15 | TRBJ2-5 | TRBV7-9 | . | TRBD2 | CASSAGLAGAETQYF | TGTGCCAGCAGCGCCGGACTAGCGGGGGCAGAGACCCAGTACTTC
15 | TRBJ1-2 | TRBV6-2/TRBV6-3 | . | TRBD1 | CASSSSRTQGVCYTF | TGTGCCAGCAGTTCCTCTCGGACACAGGGGGTATGCTACACCTTC
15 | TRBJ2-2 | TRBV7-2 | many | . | CASRPRSVNTGELFF | TGTGCCAGCAGACCCAGGTCCGTGAACACCGGGGAGCTGTTTTTT
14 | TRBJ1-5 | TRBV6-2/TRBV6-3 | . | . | CASSRSGGGQPQHF | TGTGCCAGCAGTCGCTCGGGGGGCGGGCAGCCCCAGCATTTT
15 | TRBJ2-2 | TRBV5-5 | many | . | CASSFLTQNTGELFF | TGTGCCAGCAGCTTCTTGACCCAGAACACCGGGGAGCTGTTTTTT
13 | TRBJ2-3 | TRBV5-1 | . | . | CASSFRATDTQYF | TGCGCCAGCAGCTTTCGAGCTACAGATACGCAGTATTTT
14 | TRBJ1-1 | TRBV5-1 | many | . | CASSLTGFNTEAFF | TGCGCCAGCAGCTTGACAGGATTTAACACTGAAGCTTTCTTT
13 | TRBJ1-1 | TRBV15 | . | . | CATIRSLNAEAFF | TGTGCCACCATCAGATCTTTGAACGCTGAAGCTTTCTTT
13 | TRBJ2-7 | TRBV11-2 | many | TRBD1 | CASSPDRDDEQYF | TGTGCCAGCAGCCCGGACAGGGATGACGAGCAGTACTTC
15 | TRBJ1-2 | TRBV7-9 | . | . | CASSHRKAPRDGYTF | TGTGCCAGCAGCCACAGGAAAGCTCCTAGGGATGGCTACACCTTC
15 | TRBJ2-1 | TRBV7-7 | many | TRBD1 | CASSLLGTGPNEQFF | TGTGCTAGCAGCCTTCTTGGGACAGGGCCCAATGAGCAGTTCTTC
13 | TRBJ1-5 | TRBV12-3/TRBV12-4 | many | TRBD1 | CASRTGGNQPQHF | TGTGCCAGCAGAACAGGGGGAAATCAGCCCCAGCATTTT